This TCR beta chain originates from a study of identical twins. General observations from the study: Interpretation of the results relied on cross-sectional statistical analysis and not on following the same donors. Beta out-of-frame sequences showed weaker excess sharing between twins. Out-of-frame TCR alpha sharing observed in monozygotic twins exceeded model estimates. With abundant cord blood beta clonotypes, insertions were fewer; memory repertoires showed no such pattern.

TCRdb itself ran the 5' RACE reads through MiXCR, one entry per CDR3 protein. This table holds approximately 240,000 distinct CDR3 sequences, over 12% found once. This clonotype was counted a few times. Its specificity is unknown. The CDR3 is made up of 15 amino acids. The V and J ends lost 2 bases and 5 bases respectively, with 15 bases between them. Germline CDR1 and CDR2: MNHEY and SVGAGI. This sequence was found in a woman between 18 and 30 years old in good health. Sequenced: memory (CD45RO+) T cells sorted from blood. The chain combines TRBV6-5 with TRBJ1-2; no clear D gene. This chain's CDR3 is CASSYRGAVWYGYTF. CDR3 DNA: TGTGCCAGCAGTTACCGGGGTGCGGTTTGGTATGGCTACACCTTC.